This T cell receptor beta chain was profiled in a study of cytomegalovirus exposure and HLA in healthy donors. Per germline, CDR1 MNHEY and CDR2 SVGAGI. V dropped 10 bases and J dropped 7; count of bases not matched to a gene: 12. The CDR3 extends over 14 amino acids. This clone has only one observation. 60 Vbeta and 13 Jbeta primers were used in PCR. The repertoire was sequenced with immunoSEQ multiplex PCR; TCRdb's copy has only in-frame clones and lacks some. The sample consists of over 100,000 clones, around four fifths of them appearing once. The source material was PBMCs. This chain joins TRBV6-5 and TRBJ2-2; 7 bases line up with TRBD1. The sequence was obtained from a woman aged 40 to 55 in good health and CMV-seronegative. The CDR3 loop is CAIQQGLSIGELFF. The DNA for the CDR3 is TGTGCCATCCAACAGGGGCTTTCCATCGGGGAGCTGTTTTTT.